This T cell receptor beta chain stems from a study of regulatory T cells in long-lasting Graves disease. Broader study findings: Persistent disease samples used TRBV28, TRBJ1-2 and TRBJ2-5 preferentially.

Investigators prepared the TCR beta libraries by applying iRepertoire HTBI primers and Arm-PCR of CDR3 regions. TCRdb reprocessed the multiplex PCR reads via MiXCR and lists one record per CDR3 protein. The data hold approximately 400,000 distinct CDR3 sequences, with over 12% observed a single time. The time point was: newly diagnosed GD, antithyroid drugs for less than 3 months. The authors made the TCR library using RNA they extracted from PBMCs. EDTA tubes received around 9 milliliters of collected peripheral blood. In the case of this clonotype: Its antigen is undetermined.

This CDR3 is 14 amino acids long. Germline CDR1 and CDR2: MNHEY and SVGEGT. Trimming removed 8 bases from V and 7 bases from J; junction bases left unmatched: 10. These data were also filed under a second study, of T cells in Graves' hyperthyroidism and ophthalmopathy. This second study says: No progression to ophthalmopathy during 18 months of follow-up defined stable disease. Diagnosis of hyperthyroidism was new in patients aged 18 to 65, and its duration was under 2 months.

This specimen consisted of peripheral blood mononuclear cells (PBMCs), obtained at new diagnosis, from a patient treated with antithyroid drugs. The receptor's source is a woman aged 35 to 49 with Graves disease. This chain uses TRBV6-2 or TRBV6-3 with TRBJ2-1, with 8 bases aligning to TRBD2. The CDR3 DNA sequence: TGTGCCAGCCGAAAGCGGGAGCCCTCTAATGAGCAGTTCTTC. Its translation is CASRKREPSNEQFF.